This paragraph reports one T cell receptor (beta chain). The antigen it binds to is not known. One base away there is no much larger clone; base qualities are not given. The germline V end is reduced by 4 bases and the J end by 9 bases; junction bases left unmatched: 7. CDR1 and CDR2 are drawn from the germline V gene: SGHDT, YYEEEE. From the cysteine through the phenylalanine, the CDR3 covers 15 amino acids. Here the CDR3 DNA is all that survives: 45 bases in frame from base 1. These data originate in a study of CD8 T cells in ankylosing spondylitis (dated by TCRdb to about 2017). For the study in its entirety: T cell receptor beta repertoires were profiled in healthy donors and ankylosing spondylitis patients so that disease-linked TCR variants could be found. Peripheral blood was sampled, and synovial fluid was additionally collected from ankylosing spondylitis patients. The full study cohort comprised about 24 ankylosing spondylitis patients and roughly 100 healthy donors. The research as a whole found: The disease-linked clones were reported to be significantly enriched in matched synovial fluid samples from ankylosing spondylitis patients. Some of the motif variants had been reported before in the synovial fluid and blood of reactive arthritis patients, a finding that suggests common disease-initiation mechanisms. The disease-linked clones showed a CD8+ phenotype and occurred at relatively low frequencies in peripheral blood. Blood from ankylosing spondylitis patients appeared to be characterized by a TCR beta motif made up of several highly homologous amino acid variants.

Sequencing instrument: Illumina HiSeq 2500. TCR beta libraries were prepared by quantitative 5'-RACE with molecular barcodes. The original methods were these. A new computational method based on a probabilistic model of VDJ rearrangement was used to identify disease-linked TCR variants. TCRdb trimmed public reads at Q25 via fastp, called clones via MiXCR and kept in-frame beta chains. Rows with a matching CDR3 protein are joined into one entry that keeps the most common DNA and genes. These V and J calls derive from TCRdb rather than the authors' analysis. In this sample the table shows 69,000 or so distinct CDR3 sequences, approximately 5.3% of which occur a single time. The top ten clones comprise around 2.2% of the sample.

This receptor was obtained from a male donor with ankylosing spondylitis or in good health (not recorded which). In this chain, TRBV5-6 is recombined with TRBJ1-6; TRBD1 matches 10 bases in the middle. The sample taken for sequencing was blood, either unsorted or a sorted T cell fraction (not recorded which). The CDR3: CASSTWDRGGSPLHF. The DNA reads TGTGCCAGCAGCACCTGGGACAGGGGCGGTTCACCCCTCCACTTT.